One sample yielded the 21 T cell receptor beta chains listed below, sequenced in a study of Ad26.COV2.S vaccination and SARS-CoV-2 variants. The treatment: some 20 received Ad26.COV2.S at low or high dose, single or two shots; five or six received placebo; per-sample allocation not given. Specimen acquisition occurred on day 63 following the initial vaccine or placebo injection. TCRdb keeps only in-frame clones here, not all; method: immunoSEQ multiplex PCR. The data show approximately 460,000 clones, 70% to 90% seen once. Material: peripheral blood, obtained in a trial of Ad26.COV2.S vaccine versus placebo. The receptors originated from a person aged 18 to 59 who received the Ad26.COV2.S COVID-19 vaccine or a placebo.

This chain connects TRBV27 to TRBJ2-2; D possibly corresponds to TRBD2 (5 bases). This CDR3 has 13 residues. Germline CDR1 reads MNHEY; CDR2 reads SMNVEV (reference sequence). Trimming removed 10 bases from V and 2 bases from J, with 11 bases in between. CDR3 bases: TGTGCCACCCTAGCTGTCAACACCGGGGAGCTGTTTTTT. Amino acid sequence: CATLAVNTGELFF.

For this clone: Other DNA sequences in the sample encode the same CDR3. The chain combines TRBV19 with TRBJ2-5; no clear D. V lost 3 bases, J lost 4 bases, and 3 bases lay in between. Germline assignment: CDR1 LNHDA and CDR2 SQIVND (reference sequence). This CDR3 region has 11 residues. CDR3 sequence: CASSIRETQYF. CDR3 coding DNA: TGTGCCAGTAGTATCCGAGAGACCCAGTACTTC.

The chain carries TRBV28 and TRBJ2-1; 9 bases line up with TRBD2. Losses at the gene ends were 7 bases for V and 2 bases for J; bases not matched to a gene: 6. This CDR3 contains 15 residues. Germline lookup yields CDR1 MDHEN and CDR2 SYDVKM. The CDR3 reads CASKESGRPYNEQFF. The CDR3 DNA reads TGTGCCAGCAAAGAGAGCGGGAGGCCCTACAATGAGCAGTTCTTC. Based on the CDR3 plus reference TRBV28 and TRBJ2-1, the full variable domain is DVKVTQSSRYLVKRTGEKVFLECVQDMDHENMFWYRQDPGLGLRLIYFSYDVKMKEKGDIPEGYSVSREKKERFSLILESASTNQTSMYLCASKESGRPYNEQFFGPGTRLTVL.

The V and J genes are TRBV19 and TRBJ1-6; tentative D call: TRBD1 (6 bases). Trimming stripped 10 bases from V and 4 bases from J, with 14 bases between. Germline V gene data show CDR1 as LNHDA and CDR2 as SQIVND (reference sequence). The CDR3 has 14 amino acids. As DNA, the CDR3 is TGTGCCACCGCAGGACAGACATATAATTCACCCCTCCACTTT. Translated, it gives CATAGQTYNSPLHF.

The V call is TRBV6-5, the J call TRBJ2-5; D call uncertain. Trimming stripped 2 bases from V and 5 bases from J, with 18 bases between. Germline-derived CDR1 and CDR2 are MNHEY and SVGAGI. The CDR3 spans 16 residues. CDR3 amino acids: CASSYAGVMTLETQYF. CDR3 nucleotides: TGTGCCAGCAGTTACGCTGGAGTCATGACCCTGGAGACCCAGTACTTC.

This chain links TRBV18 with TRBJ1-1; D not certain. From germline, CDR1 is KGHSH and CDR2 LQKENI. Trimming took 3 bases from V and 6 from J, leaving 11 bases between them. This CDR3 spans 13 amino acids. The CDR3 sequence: CASSPVADAEAFF. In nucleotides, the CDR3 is TGTGCCAGCTCACCGGTTGCGGACGCTGAAGCTTTCTTT.

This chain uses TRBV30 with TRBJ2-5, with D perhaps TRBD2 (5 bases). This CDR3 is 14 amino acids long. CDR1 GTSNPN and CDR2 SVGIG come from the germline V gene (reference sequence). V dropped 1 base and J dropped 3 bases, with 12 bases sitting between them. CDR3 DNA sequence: TGTGCCTGGAGTGGACGGGATAGGGAAGAGACCCAGTACTTC. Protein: CAWSGRDREETQYF.

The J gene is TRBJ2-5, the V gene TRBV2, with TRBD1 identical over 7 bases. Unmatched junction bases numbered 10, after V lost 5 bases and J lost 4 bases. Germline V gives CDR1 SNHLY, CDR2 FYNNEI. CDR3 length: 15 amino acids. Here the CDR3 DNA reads TGTGCCAGCAGTATACTTTCCGGGACAGTAGAGACCCAGTACTTC. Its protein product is CASSILSGTVETQYF.

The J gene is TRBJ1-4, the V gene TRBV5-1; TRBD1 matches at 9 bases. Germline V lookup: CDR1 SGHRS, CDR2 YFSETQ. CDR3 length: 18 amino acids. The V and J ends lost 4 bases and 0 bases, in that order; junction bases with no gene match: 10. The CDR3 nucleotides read TGCGCCAGCAGCCCCCGGACAGGGGCCGTCGCAACTAATGAAAAACTGTTTTTT. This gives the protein CASSPRTGAVATNEKLFF.

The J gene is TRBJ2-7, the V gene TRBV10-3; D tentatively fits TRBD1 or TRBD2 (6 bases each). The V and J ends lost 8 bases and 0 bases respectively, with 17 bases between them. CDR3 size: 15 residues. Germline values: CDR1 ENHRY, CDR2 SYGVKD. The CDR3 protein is CAIGGLGGGSYEQYF. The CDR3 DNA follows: TGTGCCATCGGTGGGCTCGGGGGCGGCTCCTACGAGCAGTACTTC.

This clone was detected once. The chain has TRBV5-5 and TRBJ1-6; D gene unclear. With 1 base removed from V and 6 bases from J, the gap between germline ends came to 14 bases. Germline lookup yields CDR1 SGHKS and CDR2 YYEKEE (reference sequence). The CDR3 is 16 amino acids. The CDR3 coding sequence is TGTGCCAGCAGCTTGTATGAGCCGGCGCTTAATTCACCCCTCCACTTT. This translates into CASSLYEPALNSPLHF.

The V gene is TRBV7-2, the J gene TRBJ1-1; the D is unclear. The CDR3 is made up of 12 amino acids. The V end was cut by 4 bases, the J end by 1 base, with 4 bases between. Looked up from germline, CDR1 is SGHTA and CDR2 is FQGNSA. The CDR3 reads CASSYSNTEAFF. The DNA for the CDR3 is TGTGCCAGCAGCTACTCGAACACTGAAGCTTTCTTT.

The CDR3 reads CASNQGGSSTEAFF. The CDR3 bases are TGTGCCAGCAATCAAGGTGGGTCCTCCACTGAAGCTTTCTTT. The V call is TRBV28, the J call TRBJ1-1, with D uncertain. Germline CDR1 reads MDHEN; CDR2 reads SYDVKM. The germline V and J ends were trimmed by 7 bases and 4 bases, with 16 bases remaining between them. This CDR3 is 14 amino acids long.

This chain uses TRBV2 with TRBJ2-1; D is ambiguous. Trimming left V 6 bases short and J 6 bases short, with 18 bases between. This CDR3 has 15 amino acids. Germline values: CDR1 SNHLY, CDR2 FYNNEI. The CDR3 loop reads CASRLDLTFSNEQFF. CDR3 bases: TGTGCCAGCAGACTCGACCTGACCTTCAGCAATGAGCAGTTCTTC.

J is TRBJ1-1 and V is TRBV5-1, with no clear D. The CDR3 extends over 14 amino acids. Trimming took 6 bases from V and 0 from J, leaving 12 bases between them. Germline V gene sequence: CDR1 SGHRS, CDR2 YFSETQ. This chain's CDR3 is CASIISGLNTEAFF. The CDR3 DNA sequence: TGCGCCAGCATTATCTCGGGGTTGAACACTGAAGCTTTCTTT.

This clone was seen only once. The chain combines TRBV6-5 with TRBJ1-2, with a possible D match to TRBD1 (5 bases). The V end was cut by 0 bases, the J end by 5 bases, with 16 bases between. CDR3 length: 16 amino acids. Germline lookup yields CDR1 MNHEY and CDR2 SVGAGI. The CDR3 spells CASSYSLMISGYGYTF. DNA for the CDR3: TGTGCCAGCAGTTACTCTCTAATGATCTCAGGGTATGGCTACACCTTC.

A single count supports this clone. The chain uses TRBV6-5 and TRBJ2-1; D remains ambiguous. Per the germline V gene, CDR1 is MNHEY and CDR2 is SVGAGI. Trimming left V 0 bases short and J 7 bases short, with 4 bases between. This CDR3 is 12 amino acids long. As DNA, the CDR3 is TGTGCCAGCAGTTACTCCAGAAATGAGCAGTTCTTC. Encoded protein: CASSYSRNEQFF.

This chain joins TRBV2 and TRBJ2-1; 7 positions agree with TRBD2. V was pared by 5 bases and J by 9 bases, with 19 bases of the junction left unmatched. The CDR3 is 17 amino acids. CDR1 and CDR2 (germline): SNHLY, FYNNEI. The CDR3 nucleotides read TGTGCCAGCAGTCACGATTCGGGGGGACGGAGGGCGCCTGAGCAGTTCTTC. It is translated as CASSHDSGGRRAPEQFF.

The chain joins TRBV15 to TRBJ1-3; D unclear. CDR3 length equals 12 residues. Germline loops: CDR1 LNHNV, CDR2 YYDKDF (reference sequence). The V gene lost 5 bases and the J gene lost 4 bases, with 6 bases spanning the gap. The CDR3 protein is CATSGLGNTIYF. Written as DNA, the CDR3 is TGTGCCACCAGCGGTCTAGGAAACACCATATATTTT.

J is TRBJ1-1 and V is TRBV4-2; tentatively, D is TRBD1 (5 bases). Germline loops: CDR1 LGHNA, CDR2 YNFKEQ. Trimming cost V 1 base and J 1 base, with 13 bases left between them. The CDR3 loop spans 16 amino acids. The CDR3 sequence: CASSQAEGTGNTEAFF. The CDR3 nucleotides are TGTGCCAGCAGCCAAGCGGAGGGTACAGGGAACACTGAAGCTTTCTTT.

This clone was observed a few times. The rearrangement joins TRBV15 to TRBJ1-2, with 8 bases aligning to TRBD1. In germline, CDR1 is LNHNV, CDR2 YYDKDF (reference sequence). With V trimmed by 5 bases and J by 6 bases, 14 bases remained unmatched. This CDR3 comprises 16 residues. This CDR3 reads CATSRGQGQSVNGYTF. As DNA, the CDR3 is TGTGCCACCAGCCGCGGACAGGGCCAAAGCGTAAATGGCTACACCTTC. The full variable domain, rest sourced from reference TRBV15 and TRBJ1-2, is DAMVIQNPRYQVTQFGKPVTLSCSQTLNHNVMYWYQQKSSQAPKLLFHYYDKDFNNEADTPDNFQSRRPNTSFCFLDIRSPGLGDTAMYLCATSRGQGQSVNGYTFGSGTRLTVV.